This T cell receptor beta chain was retrieved from a study of radiotherapy plus CTLA-4 blockade in lung cancer. Findings of the study overall: Alongside interferon-beta, early blood T cell clone dynamics were reportedly the best predictor of response. Radiotherapy with ipilimumab was followed by blood expansion of tumor-derived clones.

Those patients who had chemo-refractory metastatic non-small-cell lung cancer were given focal radiation along with CTLA-4 blockade through ipilimumab. Note on this clone: The antigen is undetermined.

Data came from immunoSEQ multiplex PCR; TCRdb stores just in-frame clones and leaves some out. The sample yields about 16,000 clones, 55% to 75% seen once. Germline assignment: CDR1 SGHTA and CDR2 FQGNSA. The CDR3 is 16 residues long. V was pared by 1 base and J by 5 bases, with 9 bases of the junction left unmatched. This specimen was peripheral blood, taken from a patient treated with radiotherapy plus ipilimumab. The sequence was obtained from a human donor with non-small cell lung cancer whose response to radiotherapy plus ipilimumab could not be evaluated. V and J are TRBV7-2 and TRBJ2-5; 8 bases map to TRBD1. The CDR3 loop reads CASSLEESRGRETQYF. DNA of the CDR3: TGTGCCAGCAGCTTAGAGGAGTCCAGGGGGCGGGAGACCCAGTACTTC.